This T cell receptor beta chain emerged from a study of blood T cell repertoires in COVID-19. Study overall: Samples taken during acute and convalescent COVID-19 were collected in the United States, Italy and Spain. Sources were T cells, B-cell-depleted T cells, or PBMCs; the material itself was cDNA or gDNA.

Original processing methods: Amplification of reference gene primers provided the estimated nucleated cell counts. Libraries were prepared by immunoSEQ multiplex PCR; TCRdb keeps only in-frame clonotypes and omits some of them. V and J calls and clone size come straight from that table; D and trimming were deduced from the DNA. The sample consists of over 130,000 clones, 85% to 90% of them appearing once. This CDR3 spans 15 amino acids. Per the germline V gene, CDR1 is KGHDR and CDR2 is SFDVKD. With V trimmed by 3 bases and J by 11 bases, 6 bases remained unmatched. The chain couples TRBV24-1 to TRBJ2-1; 13 bases align to TRBD2. Sequenced sample: peripheral blood. The origin of this receptor is a woman aged 80 or over with acute or convalescent COVID-19. The CDR3 here is CATSDPTSGGPKQFF. In nucleotides, the CDR3 is TGTGCCACCAGTGATCCGACTAGCGGGGGGCCGAAGCAGTTCTTC.